The rows below give T cell receptor beta chains drawn from one sample of a study of control samples from healthy donors and cancer patients. Using immunoSEQ multiplex PCR, the repertoire was profiled, and TCRdb retains in-frame clones only, with some absent. The sample gives about 120,000 clones, approximately 90% of which show up once; roughly 2.5% is in the top ten. Sample: blood. All receptors derive from a woman aged 70-85 years in good health. Both conserved end residues are part of each CDR3. A D gene is named only where the DNA matches it firmly. Rows give clone size only sometimes, using once, few, many, or a class for an expanded clone.

size	D	J	V	DNA	CDR3
.	.	TRBJ2-5	TRBV11-3	TGTGCCAGCAGCGCCTCGTGGGGGTCTGGAGAGACCCAGTACTTC	CASSASWGSGETQYF
.	TRBD1	TRBJ1-1	TRBV15	TGTGCCACCAGAGGGACAGCCATGAACACTGAAGCTTTCTTT	CATRGTAMNTEAFF
.	.	TRBJ1-2	TRBV7-9	TGTGCCAGCAGCTTAGGGGCAGGGTCGGACTATGGCTACACCTTC	CASSLGAGSDYGYTF
once	.	TRBJ1-6	TRBV5-1	TGCGCCAGCAGCTTGATAACAGCCTCCTATAATTCACCCCTCCACTTT	CASSLITASYNSPLHF
.	.	TRBJ2-2	TRBV10-3	TGTGCCATCAGTGAGAGCTCCGGGGAGCTGTTTTTT	CAISESSGELFF
.	.	TRBJ1-6	TRBV7-2	TGTGCCAGCAGCTTAGAGGCAGGGGTTAATTCACCCCTCCACTTT	CASSLEAGVNSPLHF
.	TRBD1	TRBJ2-2	TRBV3-1/TRBV3-2	TGTGCCAGCAGCCAAGAGGTACTTAACAGGGGGGCGAACACCGGGGAGCTGTTTTTT	CASSQEVLNRGANTGELFF
.	.	TRBJ1-2	TRBV7-2	TGTGCCAGCAGCTTTGGCGGGGGTCGGGGCTACACCTTC	CASSFGGGRGYTF
.	TRBD2	TRBJ2-3	TRBV3-1/TRBV3-2	TGTGCCAGCTGGTCAGCGGGGTTACGCACAGATACGCAGTATTTT	CASWSAGLRTDTQYF
.	.	TRBJ1-3	TRBV5-1	TGCGCCAGCAGCTTGGGAACCGACAGGTTCTCGGGAAACACCATATATTTT	CASSLGTDRFSGNTIYF
.	.	TRBJ1-1	TRBV24-1	TGTGCCACCAGTGAGGGGGGGGTGAACACTGAAGCTTTCTTT	CATSEGGVNTEAFF
.	TRBD2	TRBJ2-3	TRBV11-3	TGTGCCAGCAGTCTAGCGGGGGGCCCAGATACGCAGTATTTT	CASSLAGGPDTQYF
.	TRBD1	TRBJ2-2	TRBV5-1	TGCGCCAGCAGCTGGGGACAGACCAACACCGGGGAGCTGTTTTTT	CASSWGQTNTGELFF
.	TRBD2	TRBJ2-5	TRBV3-1/TRBV3-2	TGTGCCAGCAGCCAAGAGGACGGGAGGAGAGAGACCCAGTACTTC	CASSQEDGRRETQYF
.	.	TRBJ1-1	TRBV15	TGTGCCACCAGCAGAGCGGGCAGCTTGAACACTGAAGCTTTCTTT	CATSRAGSLNTEAFF
once	.	TRBJ2-7	TRBV5-1	TGCGCCAGCAGCTTGGGGGTGGTGGGAGCGGGCTCCTACGAGCAGTACTTC	CASSLGVVGAGSYEQYF